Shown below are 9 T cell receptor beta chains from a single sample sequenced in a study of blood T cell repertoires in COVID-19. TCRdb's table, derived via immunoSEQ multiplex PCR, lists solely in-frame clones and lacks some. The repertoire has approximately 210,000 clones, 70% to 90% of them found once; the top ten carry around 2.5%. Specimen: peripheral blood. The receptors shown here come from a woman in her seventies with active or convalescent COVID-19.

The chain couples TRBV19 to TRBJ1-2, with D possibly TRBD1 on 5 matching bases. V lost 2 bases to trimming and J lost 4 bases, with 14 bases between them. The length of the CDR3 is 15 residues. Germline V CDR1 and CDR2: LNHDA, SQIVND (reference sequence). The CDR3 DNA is TGTGCCAGTAGTATACAGGGTATTTGGGGCTATGGCTACACCTTC. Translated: CASSIQGIWGYGYTF.

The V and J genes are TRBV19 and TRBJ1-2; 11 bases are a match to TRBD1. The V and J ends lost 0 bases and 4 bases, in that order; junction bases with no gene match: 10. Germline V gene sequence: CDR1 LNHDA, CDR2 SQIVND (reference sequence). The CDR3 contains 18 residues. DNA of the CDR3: TGTGCCAGTAGTATAGATTTCGGACAGGGGGCCTCCTCCTATGGCTACACCTTC. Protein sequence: CASSIDFGQGASSYGYTF.

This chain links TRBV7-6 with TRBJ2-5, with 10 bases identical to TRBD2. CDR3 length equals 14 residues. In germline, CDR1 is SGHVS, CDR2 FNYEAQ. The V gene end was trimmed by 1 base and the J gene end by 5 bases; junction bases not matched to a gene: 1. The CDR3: CASSLEAGGETQYF. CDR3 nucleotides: TGTGCCAGCAGCTTAGAAGCGGGAGGGGAGACCCAGTACTTC.

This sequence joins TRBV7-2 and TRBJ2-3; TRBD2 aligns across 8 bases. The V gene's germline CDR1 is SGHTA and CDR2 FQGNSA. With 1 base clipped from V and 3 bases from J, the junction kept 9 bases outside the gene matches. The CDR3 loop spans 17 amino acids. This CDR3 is CASSLGPRRGVTDTQYF. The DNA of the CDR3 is TGTGCCAGCAGCTTAGGGCCACGGCGGGGGGTAACAGATACGCAGTATTTT.

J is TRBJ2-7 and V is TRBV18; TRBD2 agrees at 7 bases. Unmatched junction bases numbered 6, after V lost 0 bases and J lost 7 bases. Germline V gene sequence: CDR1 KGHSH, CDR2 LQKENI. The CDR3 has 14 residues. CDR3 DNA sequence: TGTGCCAGCTCACCACCACCGACTAGCTCAGAGCAGTACTTC. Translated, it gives CASSPPPTSSEQYF.

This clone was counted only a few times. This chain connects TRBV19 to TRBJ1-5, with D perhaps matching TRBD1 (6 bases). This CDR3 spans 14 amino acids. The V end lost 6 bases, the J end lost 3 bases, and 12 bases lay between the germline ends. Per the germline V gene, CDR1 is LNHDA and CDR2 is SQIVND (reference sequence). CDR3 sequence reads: CASSTGHPNQPQHF. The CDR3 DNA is TGTGCCAGTAGCACGGGACACCCCAATCAGCCCCAGCATTTT.

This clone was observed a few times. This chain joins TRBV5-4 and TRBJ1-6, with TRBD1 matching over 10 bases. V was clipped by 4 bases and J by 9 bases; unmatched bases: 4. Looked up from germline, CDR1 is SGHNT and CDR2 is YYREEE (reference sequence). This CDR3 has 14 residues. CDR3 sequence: CASSRDRGFSPLHF. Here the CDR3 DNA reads TGTGCCAGCAGCAGGGACAGGGGATTTTCACCCCTCCACTTT.

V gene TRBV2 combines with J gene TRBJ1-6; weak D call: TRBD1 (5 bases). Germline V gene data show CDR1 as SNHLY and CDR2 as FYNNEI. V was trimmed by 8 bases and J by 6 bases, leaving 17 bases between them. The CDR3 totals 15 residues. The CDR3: CASGRGRTGNSPLHF. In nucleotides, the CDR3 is TGTGCCAGCGGTAGGGGAAGGACGGGTAATTCACCCCTCCACTTT.

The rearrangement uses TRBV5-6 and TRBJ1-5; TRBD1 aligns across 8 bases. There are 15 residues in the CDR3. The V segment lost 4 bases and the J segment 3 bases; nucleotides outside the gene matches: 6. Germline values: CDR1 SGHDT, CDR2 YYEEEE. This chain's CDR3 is CASSGQGGLNQPQHF. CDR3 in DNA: TGTGCCAGCAGCGGACAGGGTGGGCTCAATCAGCCCCAGCATTTT.